A single sample gave rise to the 25 T cell receptor beta chains below, sequenced in a study of beta chain features in type 1 diabetes. Overall study findings and caveats: Moderate but significant shortening of TCRB CDR3s was recorded in all four CD4+ subsets from Type 1 diabetes patients.

The authors reverse transcribed all of the isolated RNA, so sequencing captured expressed TCRB transcripts. The table came from immunoSEQ multiplex PCR; TCRdb's copy has only in-frame clones and leaves some out. The sample has roughly 730,000 clones, about an eighth seen once; the top ten hold approximately 0.021%. Their specific antigens are unknown. The source material was naive CD4+ T cells from blood. All receptors come from a man aged 18 to 29 with type 1 diabetes.

Here the CDR3 reads CASSPLGGGQGIQPQHF. Here the CDR3 DNA reads TGTGCCAGCAGCCCCCTCGGAGGGGGACAGGGTATACAGCCCCAGCATTTT. V usage is TRBV7-8 and J usage is TRBJ1-5, with 9 nucleotides matching TRBD1. The trim removed 5 bases at V and 7 bases at J, leaving 15 bases unmatched. The CDR3 consists of 17 residues. From germline, CDR1 is SGHVS and CDR2 FQNEAQ.

V is TRBV6-5 and J is TRBJ1-1; TRBD1 aligns across 9 bases. The CDR3 totals 14 residues. Trimming cost V 6 bases and J 2 bases; bases outside gene matches: 4. Germline V gene sequence: CDR1 MNHEY, CDR2 SVGAGI. CDR3 loop: CASRQGAENTEAFF. CDR3 coding DNA: TGTGCCAGCAGACAGGGGGCTGAAAACACTGAAGCTTTCTTT.

The rearrangement joins TRBV7-2 to TRBJ2-2, with a weak D call TRBD2 (7 bases). Looked up from germline, CDR1 is SGHTA and CDR2 is FQGNSA. V was clipped by 1 base and J by 4 bases, with 10 bases between them. The CDR3 runs 15 residues. In nucleotides, the CDR3 is TGTGCCAGCAGCTTAGTGGGGGGGCCCACCGGGGAGCTGTTTTTT. This encodes CASSLVGGPTGELFF.

This clone was detected only a few times. The genes are TRBV4-2 and TRBJ2-3; no reliable D call. Germline loops: CDR1 LGHNA, CDR2 YNFKEQ. Trimming took 1 base from V and 2 from J, leaving 4 bases between them. This CDR3 contains 13 residues. This chain's CDR3 is CASSQGSTDTQYF. The CDR3 region has the DNA TGTGCCAGCAGCCAAGGGTCCACAGATACGCAGTATTTT.

This clone was found a few times. This chain links TRBV19 with TRBJ2-5, with 12 nucleotides matching TRBD1. CDR1 is LNHDA, CDR2 SQIVND, per germline (reference sequence). V was clipped by 1 base and J by 5 bases; unmatched bases: 5. This CDR3 has 16 residues. CDR3 bases: TGTGCCAGTAGTATAGGGGACAGGGGGCTCGTGGAGACCCAGTACTTC. The encoded protein is CASSIGDRGLVETQYF.

The chain combines TRBV18 with TRBJ1-1, with D possibly TRBD1 on 6 matching bases. This CDR3 has 14 residues. V lost 0 bases and J lost 5, with 10 bases in between. Germline V CDR1 and CDR2: KGHSH, LQKENI. The CDR3 loop is CASSPPGGKTEAFF. The CDR3 DNA reads TGTGCCAGCTCACCACCGGGGGGCAAGACTGAAGCTTTCTTT.

In its sample, this clone was seen a few times. The rearrangement uses TRBV5-1 and TRBJ2-3; the D call may be TRBD1 or TRBD2 (5 bases each). This CDR3 spans 14 amino acids. Trimming pared 1 base from V and 0 bases from J, leaving 6 bases between. CDR1 SGHRS and CDR2 YFSETQ come from the germline V gene. The CDR3 region is CASSLWDSTDTQYF. CDR3 in DNA: TGCGCCAGCAGCTTGTGGGACAGCACAGATACGCAGTATTTT.

This clone turned up a few times. The chain carries TRBV27 and TRBJ1-2; D gene ambiguous. The CDR3 covers 13 residues. Deletions cut 0 bases from V and 8 bases from J, with 10 bases between. Per germline, CDR1 MNHEY and CDR2 SMNVEV (reference sequence). Here the CDR3 DNA reads TGTGCCAGCAGTTTATCCGTAAAAGGCGGCTACACCTTC. Residues: CASSLSVKGGYTF.

In its sample, this clone was seen a few times. This chain joins TRBV30 and TRBJ1-1, with 7 nucleotides matching TRBD1. The CDR3 covers 16 residues. V trimming: 1 base; J trimming: 1 base; junction bases outside the gene matches: 9. Germline values: CDR1 GTSNPN, CDR2 SVGIG (reference sequence). The CDR3 sequence: CAWSETGRGRNTEAFF. DNA of the CDR3: TGTGCCTGGAGTGAAACTGGAAGGGGGCGGAACACTGAAGCTTTCTTT.

The V and J genes are TRBV28 and TRBJ2-7; 7 bases match TRBD1. The CDR3 spans 15 residues. V trimming: 5 bases; J trimming: 5 bases; junction bases outside the gene matches: 12. The germline CDR1 and CDR2 sequences are MDHEN and SYDVKM. The CDR3 DNA reads TGTGCCAGCAGTGATTCACAGGGGTTTTTTAACGAGCAGTACTTC. Translating gives CASSDSQGFFNEQYF.

The chain couples TRBV2 to TRBJ2-6; 8 bases are a match to TRBD1. Germline V CDR1 and CDR2: SNHLY, FYNNEI. This CDR3 is 17 amino acids long. Losses at the gene ends were 6 bases for V and 0 bases for J; bases not matched to a gene: 7. The CDR3, as DNA: TGTGCCAGCAGACCCGGGACAGGCGCCTCTGGGGCCAACGTCCTGACTTTC. Translation gives CASRPGTGASGANVLTF.

The rearrangement uses TRBV5-1 and TRBJ2-1; 7 nucleotides line up with TRBD1. The CDR3 totals 14 residues. In germline, CDR1 is SGHRS, CDR2 YFSETQ. V was clipped by 4 bases and J by 8 bases; unmatched bases: 9. Here the CDR3 DNA reads TGCGCCAGCAGCGTCTACAGGGGAGTCGATGAGCAGTTCTTC. This sequence encodes CASSVYRGVDEQFF.

This clone showed up just a few times. The chain uses TRBV9 and TRBJ2-7, with TRBD2 matching 11 bases. CDR1 is SGDLS and CDR2 is YYNGEE in the germline V gene. V dropped 4 bases and J dropped 0; count of bases not matched to a gene: 3. The CDR3 covers 15 residues. CDR3 nucleotide sequence: TGTGCCAGCAGCAGAGGGACTAGCGGCTCCTACGAGCAGTACTTC. As protein: CASSRGTSGSYEQYF.

This chain links TRBV2 with TRBJ1-1; D unresolved. The germline CDR1 and CDR2 sequences are SNHLY and FYNNEI. The CDR3 is 13 residues long. V lost 4 bases and J lost 1, with 7 bases in between. This CDR3 reads CASSGSGNTEAFF. The CDR3 DNA reads as TGTGCCAGCAGTGGATCAGGGAACACTGAAGCTTTCTTT. Combining the CDR3 with reference TRBV2 and TRBJ1-1 gives the whole variable domain EPEVTQTPSHQVTQMGQEVILRCVPISNHLYFYWYRQILGQKVEFLVSFYNNEISEKSEIFDDQFSVERPDGSNFTLKIRSTKLEDSAMYFCASSGSGNTEAFFGQGTRLTVV.

The J gene is TRBJ1-2, the V gene TRBV18; D call uncertain. Germline V CDR1 and CDR2: KGHSH, LQKENI. This CDR3 has 13 amino acids. Trimming removed 2 bases at V and 6 bases at J, with 10 bases between. CDR3: CASSPGETDGYTF. The CDR3 nucleotides are TGTGCCAGCTCACCAGGCGAGACGGATGGCTACACCTTC. The whole variable domain, filled in from reference TRBV18 and TRBJ1-2, reads NAGVMQNPRHLVRRRGQEARLRCSPMKGHSHVYWYRQLPEEGLKFMVYLQKENIIDESGMPKERFSAEFPKEGPSILRIQQVVRGDSAAYFCASSPGETDGYTFGSGTRLTVV.

The chain carries TRBV9 and TRBJ1-1; 7 nucleotides line up with TRBD1. With V trimmed by 3 bases and J by 1 base, 0 bases remained unmatched. This CDR3 is 13 amino acids long. The V gene's germline CDR1 is SGDLS and CDR2 YYNGEE. This chain's CDR3 is CASSGQGNTEAFF. CDR3 DNA sequence: TGTGCCAGCAGCGGACAGGGGAACACTGAAGCTTTCTTT.

The CDR3 coding sequence is TGCAGTGCTAGCGGGGCCGGGGAGTACTTC. Translated, it gives CSASGAGEYF. V is TRBV20-1 and J is TRBJ2-7; D tentatively reads TRBD1 or TRBD2 (5 bases each). Germline V gene sequence: CDR1 DFQATT, CDR2 SNEGSKA (reference sequence). This CDR3 spans 10 amino acids. V shed 3 bases and J shed 11 bases, with 11 bases lying between them.

This clone has just a few counts. This sequence joins TRBV5-4 and TRBJ1-6; D possibly corresponds to TRBD1 (5 bases). There are 17 residues in the CDR3. In germline, CDR1 is SGHNT, CDR2 YYREEE (reference sequence). V lost 2 bases and J lost 0, with 12 bases in between. The CDR3 nucleotides are TGTGCCAGCAGCTTCGGGGCCCCGAGCTCCTATAATTCACCCCTCCACTTT. The encoded protein is CASSFGAPSSYNSPLHF.

The chain uses TRBV30 and TRBJ2-5; TRBD2 agrees at 7 bases. Germline V gene data show CDR1 as GTSNPN and CDR2 as SVGIG (reference sequence). Germline trimming cut 0 bases from V and 1 base from J; bases unmatched to any gene: 2. CDR3 length: 14 amino acids. CDR3 nucleotides: TGTGCCTGGAGTGTGGCGGGGGTCCAAGAGACCCAGTACTTC. This codes for CAWSVAGVQETQYF.

CDR3 amino acids: CSVESQYEQYF. The CDR3 DNA follows: TGCAGCGTTGAATCTCAGTACGAGCAGTACTTC. The chain recombines TRBV29-1 with TRBJ2-5; D is unresolved. The J call may be in error: the DNA end matches TRBJ2-7 better. The CDR3 is 11 amino acids. Germline V CDR1 and CDR2: SQVTM, ANQGSEA.

This clone showed up just a few times. CDR3 coding DNA: TGTGCCAGCACCGCCTGGACAGGGGAAAAGCAGTACTTC. It codes for CASTAWTGEKQYF. The chain has TRBV7-2 and TRBJ2-7; TRBD1 agrees at 9 bases. The CDR3 runs to 13 residues. Germline V gene data show CDR1 as SGHTA and CDR2 as FQGNSA. V was pared by 7 bases and J by 8 bases, with 9 bases of the junction left unmatched.

This clone turned up a few times. This chain uses TRBV7-2 with TRBJ1-4; D remains unclear. V lost 5 bases, J lost 6 bases, and 13 bases lay in between. The CDR3 has 14 residues. The germline V gene has CDR1 SGHTA and CDR2 FQGNSA. As DNA, the CDR3 is TGTGCCAGCAGCCCGGGTCCCTGGGATGAAAAACTGTTTTTT. Translated: CASSPGPWDEKLFF.

This clone appeared a few times. For the CDR3, the DNA is TGTGCCAGCAGTGGTGGACAGGGCAATCAGCCCCAGCATTTT. Translated, it gives CASSGGQGNQPQHF. The gene calls are TRBV2 and TRBJ1-5; 7 nucleotides line up with TRBD1. V trimming: 4 bases; J trimming: 2 bases; junction bases outside the gene matches: 2. The CDR3 runs 14 residues. The germline V gene encodes CDR1 SNHLY and CDR2 FYNNEI.

V and J are TRBV7-9 and TRBJ2-5; 9 bases are shared with TRBD2. Germline V CDR1 and CDR2: SEHNR, FQNEAQ (reference sequence). The CDR3 extends over 15 amino acids. V gave up 4 bases and J gave up 5 bases; unmatched junction bases: 8. The CDR3 here is CASSSSGTSRETQYF. In DNA form, the CDR3 reads TGTGCCAGCAGCTCCTCCGGGACTAGCCGCGAGACCCAGTACTTC.

The sample holds a few counts of this clone. J is TRBJ1-6 and V is TRBV30; 7 bases are a match to TRBD1. The CDR3 length is 14 residues. Germline CDR1 and CDR2: GTSNPN and SVGIG (reference sequence). The J segment lost 8 bases and the V segment lost 3 bases, leaving 7 bases of the junction unmatched. DNA of the CDR3: TGTGCCTGGAGCGAGCCCGACAGGGATTCACCCCTCCACTTT. Translated, it gives CAWSEPDRDSPLHF. The variable domain in full, completed from reference TRBV30 and TRBJ1-6, reads SQTIHQWPATLVQPVGSPLSLECTVEGTSNPNLYWYRQAAGRGLQLLFYSVGIGQISSEVPQNLSASRPQDRQFILSSKKLLLSDSGFYLCAWSEPDRDSPLHFGNGTRLTVT.